A single TCR beta chain is shown here with its context. Germline assignment: CDR1 SNHLY and CDR2 FYNNEI. V was clipped by 9 bases and J by 1 base, with 22 bases between them. The CDR3 sequence is 16 residues long. The sample is drawn from a study of breast tumors, draining lymph nodes, adjacent tissues. TCRdb re-derived calls from the multiplex PCR reads in MiXCR, one entry per CDR3 protein. The sample holds around 170,000 distinct CDR3 sequences; roughly 30% are singletons and the top ten take 4.3%. Samples came from axillary lymph nodes draining the breast cancer. The sample comprised axillary lymph node tissue. The chain recombines TRBV2 with TRBJ2-7; D is unclear. This receptor was obtained from a female donor with breast cancer. Some clones in this sample may be carry-over from other donors' samples. The chain's CDR3 is CASAPTVSRGSYEQYF. The CDR3 DNA follows: TGTGCCAGTGCTCCGACGGTCTCGCGAGGATCCTACGAGCAGTACTTC.